The 10 T cell receptor beta chains given below trace back to one sample, sequenced in a study of T cell responses to AZD1222 COVID-19 vaccine. Data came from immunoSEQ multiplex PCR; TCRdb stores just in-frame clones and leaves some out. The sample includes over 150,000 clones, just over 85% seen only once; the top ten take more than 0.4%. The material was peripheral blood, obtained on day 0 of AZD1222 vaccination. Every receptor here comes from an adult in good health.

A note on this clone: This CDR3 is also generated by other DNA sequences in the sample. The chain uses TRBV5-1 and TRBJ2-1; 8 positions match TRBD2. Per the germline V gene, CDR1 is SGHRS and CDR2 is YFSETQ. V dropped 0 bases and J dropped 0; count of bases not matched to a gene: 2. The CDR3 totals 16 residues. This CDR3 reads CASSLVAGGSYNEQFF. The CDR3 DNA sequence: TGCGCCAGCAGCTTGGTTGCGGGAGGCTCCTACAATGAGCAGTTCTTC.

This sequence joins TRBV12-3 or TRBV12-4 and TRBJ2-5; 7 bases align to TRBD1. After removal of 6 bases from V and 5 bases from J, the junction contained 6 bases not matched to a gene. The CDR3 runs to 13 residues. The CDR3 sequence is CASSWGQSETQYF. Written as DNA, the CDR3 is TGTGCCAGCAGCTGGGGACAGTCGGAGACCCAGTACTTC.

The chain employs TRBV20-1 and TRBJ2-1; D is uncertain. Looked up from germline, CDR1 is DFQATT and CDR2 is SNEGSKA (reference sequence). The V end lost 7 bases, the J end lost 0 bases, and 4 bases lay between the germline ends. This CDR3 comprises 11 residues. The CDR3 DNA is TGCAGTGTAGCCTCCTACAATGAGCAGTTCTTC. This translates into CSVASYNEQFF.

The chain combines TRBV7-2 with TRBJ1-5; D is uncertain. In germline, CDR1 is SGHTA, CDR2 FQGNSA. V was cut by 4 bases and J by 5 bases, with 18 bases left in between. This CDR3 spans 16 amino acids. Here the CDR3 reads CASSSFGVLGDQPQHF. The CDR3, as DNA: TGTGCCAGCAGCTCCTTCGGGGTTCTCGGGGATCAGCCCCAGCATTTT.

This clone has more than one count but fewer than ten. V is TRBV29-1 and J is TRBJ2-7; a weak D match, TRBD1 (6 bases). This CDR3 region has 11 residues. Germline lookup yields CDR1 SQVTM and CDR2 ANQGSEA. The V gene lost 5 bases and the J gene lost 3 bases, with 8 bases spanning the gap. The chain's CDR3 is CSVRTDYEQYF. The CDR3 DNA sequence: TGCAGCGTTAGGACAGACTACGAGCAGTACTTC.

The chain has TRBV4-2 and TRBJ2-4, with D perhaps TRBD1 or TRBD2 (5 bases each). In germline, CDR1 is LGHNA, CDR2 YNFKEQ. The CDR3 length is 15 residues. The V end lost 1 base, the J end lost 1 base, and 8 bases lay between the germline ends. The CDR3 region has the DNA TGTGCCAGCAGCCAAGCCGGGACGGCCAAAAACATTCAGTACTTC. Encoded protein: CASSQAGTAKNIQYF.

The chain recombines TRBV27 with TRBJ2-2, with 8 nucleotides matching TRBD2. The CDR3 runs 17 residues. Germline loops: CDR1 MNHEY, CDR2 SMNVEV (reference sequence). Trimming at V came to 7 bases and at J to 4 bases, leaving 14 bases not matched to a gene. The CDR3 coding sequence is TGTGCCAGCACCAAAATCGGGGGGGCCCTGTTCACCGGGGAGCTGTTTTTT. This gives the protein CASTKIGGALFTGELFF.

The V and J genes are TRBV19 and TRBJ2-4; D may correspond to TRBD1 or TRBD2 (5 bases each). The V and J ends lost 2 bases and 1 base respectively, with 12 bases between them. Germline V gives CDR1 LNHDA, CDR2 SQIVND (reference sequence). The CDR3 contains 16 residues. CDR3 in amino acids: CASSITGGGAKNIQYF. DNA for the CDR3: TGTGCCAGTAGTATAACAGGAGGTGGGGCCAAAAACATTCAGTACTTC. Full variable domain (missing parts from reference TRBV19 and TRBJ2-4): DGGITQSPKYLFRKEGQNVTLSCEQNLNHDAMYWYRQDPGQGLRLIYYSQIVNDFQKGDIAEGYSVSREKKESFPLTVTSAQKNPTAFYLCASSITGGGAKNIQYFGAGTRLSVL.

CDR3 region: CASSSQGLTPLHF. The CDR3 nucleotides read TGTGCCAGCAGCTCCCAAGGCCTTACACCCCTCCACTTT. This sequence joins TRBV21-1 and TRBJ1-6. TRBV21-1 counts as a pseudogene. This CDR3 comprises 13 residues.

The rearrangement links TRBV29-1 to TRBJ1-1, with TRBD1 matching over 7 bases. The CDR3 runs to 13 residues. The trim removed 6 bases at V and 0 bases at J, leaving 4 bases unmatched. Per the germline V gene, CDR1 is SQVTM and CDR2 is ANQGSEA. CDR3 protein: CSVDRTMNTEAFF. CDR3 in DNA: TGCAGCGTGGACAGGACGATGAACACTGAAGCTTTCTTT.